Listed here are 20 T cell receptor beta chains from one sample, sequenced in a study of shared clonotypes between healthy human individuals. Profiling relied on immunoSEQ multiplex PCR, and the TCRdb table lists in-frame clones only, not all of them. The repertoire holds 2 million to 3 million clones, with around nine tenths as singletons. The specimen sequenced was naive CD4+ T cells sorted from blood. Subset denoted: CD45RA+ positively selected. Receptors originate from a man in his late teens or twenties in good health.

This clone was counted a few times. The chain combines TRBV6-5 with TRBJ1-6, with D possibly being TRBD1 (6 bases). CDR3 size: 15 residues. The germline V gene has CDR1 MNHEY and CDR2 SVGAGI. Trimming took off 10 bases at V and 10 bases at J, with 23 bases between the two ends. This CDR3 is CAISADSQGKSPLHF. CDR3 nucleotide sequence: TGTGCCATCTCGGCGGACAGCCAGGGTAAATCACCCCTCCACTTT.

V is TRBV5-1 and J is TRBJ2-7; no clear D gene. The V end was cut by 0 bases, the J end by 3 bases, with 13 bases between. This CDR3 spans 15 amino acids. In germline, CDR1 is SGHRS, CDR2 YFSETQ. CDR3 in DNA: TGCGCCAGCAGCTTGGAGGCCCTCCGAGGCTACGAGCAGTACTTC. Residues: CASSLEALRGYEQYF.

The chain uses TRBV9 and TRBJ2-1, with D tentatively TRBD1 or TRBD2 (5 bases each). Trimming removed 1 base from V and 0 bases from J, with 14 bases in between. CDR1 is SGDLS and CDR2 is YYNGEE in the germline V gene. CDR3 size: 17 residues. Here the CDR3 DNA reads TGTGCCAGCAGCGTATCCCACCCGAGGGGCTCCTACAATGAGCAGTTCTTC. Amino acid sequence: CASSVSHPRGSYNEQFF.

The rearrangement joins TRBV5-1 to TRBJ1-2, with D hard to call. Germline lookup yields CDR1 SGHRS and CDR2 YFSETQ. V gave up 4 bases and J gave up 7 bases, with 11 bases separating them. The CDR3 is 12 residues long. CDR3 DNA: TGCGCCAGCAGCCTGGAGGGCGCTGGCTACACCTTC. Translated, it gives CASSLEGAGYTF. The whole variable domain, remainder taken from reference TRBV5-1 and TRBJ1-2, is KAGVTQTPRYLIKTRGQQVTLSCSPISGHRSVSWYQQTPGQGLQFLFEYFSETQRNKGNFPGRFSGRQFSNSRSEMNVSTLELGDSALYLCASSLEGAGYTFGSGTRLTVV.

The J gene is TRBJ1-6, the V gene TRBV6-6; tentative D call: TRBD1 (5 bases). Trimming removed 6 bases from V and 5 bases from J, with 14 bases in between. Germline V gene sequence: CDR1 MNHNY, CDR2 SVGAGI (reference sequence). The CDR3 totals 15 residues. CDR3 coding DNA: TGTGCCAGCAGCAAACCAGGGATCGATAATTCACCCCTCCACTTT. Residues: CASSKPGIDNSPLHF.

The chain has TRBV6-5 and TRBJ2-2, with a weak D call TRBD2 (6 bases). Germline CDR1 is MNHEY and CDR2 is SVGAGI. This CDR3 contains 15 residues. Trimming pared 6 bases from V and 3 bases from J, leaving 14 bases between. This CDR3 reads CASRRGPADTGELFF. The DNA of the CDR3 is TGTGCCAGCAGGCGGGGCCCAGCGGACACCGGGGAGCTGTTTTTT.

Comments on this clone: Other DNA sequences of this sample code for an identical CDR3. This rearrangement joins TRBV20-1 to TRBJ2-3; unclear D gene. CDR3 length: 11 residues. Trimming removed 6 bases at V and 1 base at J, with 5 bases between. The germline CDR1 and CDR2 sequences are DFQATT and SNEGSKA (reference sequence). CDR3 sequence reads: CSATGTDTQYF. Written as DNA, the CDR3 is TGCAGTGCCACAGGCACAGATACGCAGTATTTT.

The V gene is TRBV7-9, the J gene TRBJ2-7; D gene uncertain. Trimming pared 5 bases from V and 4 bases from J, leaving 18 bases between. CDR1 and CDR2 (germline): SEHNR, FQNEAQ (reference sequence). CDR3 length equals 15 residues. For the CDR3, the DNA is TGTGCCAGCAGCCCCAGGACGGTGACCACATACGAGCAGTACTTC. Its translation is CASSPRTVTTYEQYF.

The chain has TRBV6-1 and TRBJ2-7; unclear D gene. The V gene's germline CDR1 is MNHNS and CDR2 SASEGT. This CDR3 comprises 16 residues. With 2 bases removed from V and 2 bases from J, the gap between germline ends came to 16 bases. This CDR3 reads CASSEYGGITTYEQYF. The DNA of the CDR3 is TGTGCCAGCAGTGAATACGGCGGAATAACAACCTACGAGCAGTACTTC.

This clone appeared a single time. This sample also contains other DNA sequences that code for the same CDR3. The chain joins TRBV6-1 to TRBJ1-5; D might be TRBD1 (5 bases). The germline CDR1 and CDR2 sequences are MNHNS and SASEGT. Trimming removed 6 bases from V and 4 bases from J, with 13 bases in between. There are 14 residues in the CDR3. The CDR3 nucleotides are TGTGCCAGCAGACCCTCGGGGGGTAATCAGCCCCAGCATTTT. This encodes CASRPSGGNQPQHF.

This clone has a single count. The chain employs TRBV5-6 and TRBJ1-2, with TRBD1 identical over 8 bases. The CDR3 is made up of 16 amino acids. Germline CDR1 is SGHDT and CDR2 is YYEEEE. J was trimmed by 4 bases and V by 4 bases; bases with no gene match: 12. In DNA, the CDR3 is TGTGCCAGCAGCCGTTTGGACAGGGAGTTTTCCTATGGCTACACCTTC. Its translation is CASSRLDREFSYGYTF. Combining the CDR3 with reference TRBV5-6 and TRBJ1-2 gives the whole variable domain DAGVTQSPTHLIKTRGQQVTLRCSPKSGHDTVSWYQQALGQGPQFIFQYYEEEERQRGNFPDRFSGHQFPNYSSELNVNALLLGDSALYLCASSRLDREFSYGYTFGSGTRLTVV.

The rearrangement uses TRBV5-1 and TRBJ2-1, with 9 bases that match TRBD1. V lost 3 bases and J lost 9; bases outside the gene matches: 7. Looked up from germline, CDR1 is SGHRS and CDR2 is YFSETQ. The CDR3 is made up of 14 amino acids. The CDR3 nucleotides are TGCGCCAGCAGCTCCGGGACAGGGATGGGTGAGCAGTTCTTC. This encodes CASSSGTGMGEQFF.

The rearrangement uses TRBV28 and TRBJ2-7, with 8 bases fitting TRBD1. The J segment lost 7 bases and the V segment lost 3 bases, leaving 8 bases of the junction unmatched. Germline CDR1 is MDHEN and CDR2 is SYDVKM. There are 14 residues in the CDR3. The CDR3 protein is CASSFFGTGREQYF. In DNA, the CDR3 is TGTGCCAGCAGTTTTTTCGGGACAGGACGTGAGCAGTACTTC.

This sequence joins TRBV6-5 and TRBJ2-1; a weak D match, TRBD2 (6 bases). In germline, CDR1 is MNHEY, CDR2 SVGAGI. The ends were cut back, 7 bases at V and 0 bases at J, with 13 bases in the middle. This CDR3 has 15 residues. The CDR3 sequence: CASMEGLGSYNEQFF. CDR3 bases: TGTGCCAGCATGGAGGGCCTTGGCTCCTACAATGAGCAGTTCTTC.

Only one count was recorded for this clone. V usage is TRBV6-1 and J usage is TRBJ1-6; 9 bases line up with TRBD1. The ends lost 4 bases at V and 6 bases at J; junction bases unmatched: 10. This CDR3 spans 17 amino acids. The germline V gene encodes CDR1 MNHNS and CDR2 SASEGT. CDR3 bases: TGTGCCAGCAGTGTAAGGCGAGACAGGGGGAGTAATTCACCCCTCCACTTT. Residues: CASSVRRDRGSNSPLHF.

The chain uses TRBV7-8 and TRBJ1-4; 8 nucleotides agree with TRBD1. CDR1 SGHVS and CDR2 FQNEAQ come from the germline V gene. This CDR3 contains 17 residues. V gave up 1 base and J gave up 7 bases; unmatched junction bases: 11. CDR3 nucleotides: TGTGCCAGCAGCTTAGGGTCCCGGACAGGGATTGTTGAAAAACTGTTTTTT. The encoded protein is CASSLGSRTGIVEKLFF.

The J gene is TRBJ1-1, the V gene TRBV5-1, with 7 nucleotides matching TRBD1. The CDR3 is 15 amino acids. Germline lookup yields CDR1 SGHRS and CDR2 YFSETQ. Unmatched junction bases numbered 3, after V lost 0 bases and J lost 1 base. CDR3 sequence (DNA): TGCGCCAGCAGCTTGGCCAGGGGGAGGAACACTGAAGCTTTCTTT. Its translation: CASSLARGRNTEAFF.

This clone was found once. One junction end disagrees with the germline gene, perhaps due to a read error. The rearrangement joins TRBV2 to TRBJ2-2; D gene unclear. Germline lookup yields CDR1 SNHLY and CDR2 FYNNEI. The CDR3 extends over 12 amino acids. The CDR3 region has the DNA TGTGCCAGCAGCCCGAACCCCGGGGAGCTGTTTTTT. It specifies CASSPNPGELFF.

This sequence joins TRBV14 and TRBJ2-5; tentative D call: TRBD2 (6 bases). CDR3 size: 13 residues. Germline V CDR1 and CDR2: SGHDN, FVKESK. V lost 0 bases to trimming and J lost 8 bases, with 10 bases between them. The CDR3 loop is CASSQDNGGTQYF. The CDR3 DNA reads TGTGCCAGCAGCCAAGATAACGGGGGAACCCAGTACTTC.

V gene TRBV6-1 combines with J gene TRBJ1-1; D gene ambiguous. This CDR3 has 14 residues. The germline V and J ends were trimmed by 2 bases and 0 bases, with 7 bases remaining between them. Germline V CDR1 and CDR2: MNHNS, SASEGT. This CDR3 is CASSESILNTEAFF. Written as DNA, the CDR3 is TGTGCCAGCAGTGAAAGTATCCTGAACACTGAAGCTTTCTTT.